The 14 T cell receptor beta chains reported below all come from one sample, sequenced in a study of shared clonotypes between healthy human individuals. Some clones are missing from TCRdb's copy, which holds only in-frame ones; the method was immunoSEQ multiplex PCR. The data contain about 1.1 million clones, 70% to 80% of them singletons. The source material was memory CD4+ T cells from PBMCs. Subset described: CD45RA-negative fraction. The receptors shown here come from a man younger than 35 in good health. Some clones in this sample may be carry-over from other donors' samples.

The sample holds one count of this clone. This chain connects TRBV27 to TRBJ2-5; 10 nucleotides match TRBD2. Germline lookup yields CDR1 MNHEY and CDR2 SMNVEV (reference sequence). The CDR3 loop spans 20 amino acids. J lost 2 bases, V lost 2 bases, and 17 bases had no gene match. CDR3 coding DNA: TGTGCCAGCAGTTTAGTCGGGGCTAGCGGGAGACAGCGGCGACAAGAGACCCAGTACTTC. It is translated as CASSLVGASGRQRRQETQYF.

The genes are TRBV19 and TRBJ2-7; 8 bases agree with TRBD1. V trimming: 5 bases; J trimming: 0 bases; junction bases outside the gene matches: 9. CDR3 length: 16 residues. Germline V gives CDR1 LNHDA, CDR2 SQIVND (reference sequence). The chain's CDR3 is CASSAPGQASSYEQYF. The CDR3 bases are TGTGCCAGTAGTGCCCCGGGACAGGCCAGCTCCTACGAGCAGTACTTC.

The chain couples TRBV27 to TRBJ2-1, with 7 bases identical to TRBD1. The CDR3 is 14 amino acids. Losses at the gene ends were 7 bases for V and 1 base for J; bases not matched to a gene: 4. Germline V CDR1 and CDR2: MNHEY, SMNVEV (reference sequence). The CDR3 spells CASTKQGSYNEQFF. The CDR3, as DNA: TGTGCCAGCACCAAACAGGGGTCCTACAATGAGCAGTTCTTC.

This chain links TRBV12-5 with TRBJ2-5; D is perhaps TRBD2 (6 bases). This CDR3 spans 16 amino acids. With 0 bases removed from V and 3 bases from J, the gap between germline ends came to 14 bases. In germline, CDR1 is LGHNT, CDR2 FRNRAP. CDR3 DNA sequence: TGTGCTAGTGGTTTGGTACGGATTCGGGGGAAAGAGACCCAGTACTTC. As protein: CASGLVRIRGKETQYF.

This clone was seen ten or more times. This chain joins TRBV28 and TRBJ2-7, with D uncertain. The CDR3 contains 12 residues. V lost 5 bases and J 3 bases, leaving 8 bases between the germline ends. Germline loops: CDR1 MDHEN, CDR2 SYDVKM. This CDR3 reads CASSPPYYEQYF. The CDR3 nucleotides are TGTGCCAGCAGTCCACCGTACTACGAGCAGTACTTC.

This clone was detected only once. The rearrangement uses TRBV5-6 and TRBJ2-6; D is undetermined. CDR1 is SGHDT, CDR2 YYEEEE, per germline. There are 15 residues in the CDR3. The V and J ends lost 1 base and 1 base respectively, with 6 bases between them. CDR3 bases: TGTGCCAGCAGCTTGATCGCATCTGGGGCCAACGTCCTGACTTTC. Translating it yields CASSLIASGANVLTF.

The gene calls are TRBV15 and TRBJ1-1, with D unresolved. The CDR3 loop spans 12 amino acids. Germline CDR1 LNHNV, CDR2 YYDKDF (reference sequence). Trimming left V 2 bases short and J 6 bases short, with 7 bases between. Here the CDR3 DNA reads TGTGCCACCAGCAGACGGACCTCTGAAGCTTTCTTT. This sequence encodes CATSRRTSEAFF.

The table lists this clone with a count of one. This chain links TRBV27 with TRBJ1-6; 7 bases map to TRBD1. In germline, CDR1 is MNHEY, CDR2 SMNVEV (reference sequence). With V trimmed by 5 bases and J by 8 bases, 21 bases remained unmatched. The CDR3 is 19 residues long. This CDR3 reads CASSLGRQGGIGSYSPLHF. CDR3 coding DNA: TGTGCCAGCAGTCTGGGTCGGCAGGGGGGAATCGGAAGCTATTCACCCCTCCACTTT.

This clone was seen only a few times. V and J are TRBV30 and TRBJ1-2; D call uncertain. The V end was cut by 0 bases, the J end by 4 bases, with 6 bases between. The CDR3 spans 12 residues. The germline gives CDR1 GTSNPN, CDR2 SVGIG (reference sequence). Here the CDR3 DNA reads TGTGCCTGGAGTGTTTTCAGCTATGGCTACACCTTC. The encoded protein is CAWSVFSYGYTF.

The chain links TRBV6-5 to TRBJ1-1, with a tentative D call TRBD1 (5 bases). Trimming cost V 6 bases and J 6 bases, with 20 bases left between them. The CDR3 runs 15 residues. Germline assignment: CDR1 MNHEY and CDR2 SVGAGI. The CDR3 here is CASSPEVGGIAEAFF. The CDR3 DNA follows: TGTGCCAGCAGCCCGGAGGTCGGGGGAATCGCTGAAGCTTTCTTT.

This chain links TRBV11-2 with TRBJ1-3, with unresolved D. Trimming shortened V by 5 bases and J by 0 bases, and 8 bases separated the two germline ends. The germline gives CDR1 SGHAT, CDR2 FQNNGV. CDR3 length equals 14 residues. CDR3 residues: CASSRMNSGNTIYF. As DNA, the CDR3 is TGTGCCAGCAGCAGGATGAACTCTGGAAACACCATATATTTT.

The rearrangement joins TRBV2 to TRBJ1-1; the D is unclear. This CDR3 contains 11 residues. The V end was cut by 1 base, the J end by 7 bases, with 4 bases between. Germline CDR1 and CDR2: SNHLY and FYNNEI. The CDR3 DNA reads TGTGCCAGCAGTGAAGGGATTGAAGCTTTCTTT. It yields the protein CASSEGIEAFF.

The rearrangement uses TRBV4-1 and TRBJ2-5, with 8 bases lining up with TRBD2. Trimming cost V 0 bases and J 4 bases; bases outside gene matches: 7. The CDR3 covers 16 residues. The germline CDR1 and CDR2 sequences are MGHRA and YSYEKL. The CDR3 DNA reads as TGCGCCAGCAGCCAAGAAGGGGCGGGAGGTGGAGAGACCCAGTACTTC. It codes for CASSQEGAGGGETQYF.

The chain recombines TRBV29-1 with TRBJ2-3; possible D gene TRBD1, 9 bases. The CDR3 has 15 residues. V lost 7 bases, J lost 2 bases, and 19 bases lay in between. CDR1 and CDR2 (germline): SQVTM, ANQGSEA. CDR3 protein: CSAPGGTGYTDTQYF. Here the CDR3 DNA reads TGCAGCGCGCCGGGAGGGACAGGGTACACAGATACGCAGTATTTT.